This entry describes one T cell receptor beta chain. This entry is derived from a study of blood T cell repertoires in COVID-19. Across the whole study: The United States, Italy and Spain supplied acute and convalescent COVID-19 samples.

CDR1 and CDR2 from the germline V gene are MDHEN and SYDVKM. The CDR3 runs to 16 residues. Trimming stripped 1 base from V and 15 bases from J, with 24 bases between. The protocol was immunoSEQ multiplex PCR, while the TCRdb copy is restricted to in-frame clones and leaves out a portion. The sample contains some 140,000 clones, about 85% of which appear only once. The origin of this receptor is a man between 60 and 70 years old with COVID-19, enrolled during active disease. This chain uses TRBV28 with TRBJ1-4; D unclear. The sequencing input was peripheral blood. CDR3 loop: CASSLLGGPRYPPVFF. CDR3 coding DNA: TGTGCCAGCAGTTTATTGGGCGGGCCGCGATACCCACCGGTGTTTTTT.